The 11 T cell receptor beta chains in this list originate from one sample, sequenced in a study of T cells in Graves' hyperthyroidism and ophthalmopathy. Template material for amplifying TCR beta CDR3 regions consisted of RNA transcripts. Using the HTBI primer set, a first-round RT-PCR was run on the TCR CDR3. TCRdb recomputed calls from the multiplex PCR reads with MiXCR, one row per CDR3 protein. The sample holds 300,000 to 500,000 distinct CDR3 sequences, over 11% seen once. Sequencing input: blood. The receptors shown here come from a middle-aged man with Graves' ophthalmopathy.

This clonotype came up a few times. J is TRBJ1-5 and V is TRBV25-1; weak D call: TRBD1 (5 bases). Germline assignment: CDR1 MGHDK and CDR2 SYGVNS. The V gene lost 4 bases and the J gene lost 0 bases, with 19 bases spanning the gap. The CDR3 spans 18 residues. CDR3 sequence reads: CASSAHRGDAYSNQPQHF. Written as DNA, the CDR3 is TGTGCCAGCAGTGCACATAGAGGGGACGCATATAGCAATCAGCCCCAGCATTTT. Supplemented by reference TRBV25-1 and TRBJ1-5, the full variable domain reads EADIYQTPRYLVIGTGKKITLECSQTMGHDKMYWYQQDPGMELHLIHYSYGVNSTEKGDLSSESTVSRIRTEHFPLTLESARPSHTSQYLCASSAHRGDAYSNQPQHFGDGTRLSIL.

This clonotype was picked up many times. The gene calls are TRBV20-1 and TRBJ2-1; D not resolved. The V gene lost 4 bases and the J gene lost 7 bases, with 5 bases spanning the gap. The CDR3 contains 10 residues. In germline, CDR1 is DFQATT, CDR2 SNEGSKA (reference sequence). This chain's CDR3 is CSATSNEQFF. The DNA for the CDR3 is TGCAGTGCTACCTCTAATGAGCAGTTCTTC.

This clonotype was seen repeatedly, ten times or more. The chain has TRBV20-1 and TRBJ2-1; 14 nucleotides agree with TRBD2. The CDR3 length is 15 residues. J gave up 1 base and V 6 bases, and 2 bases lay outside the gene matches. Germline V gene sequence: CDR1 DFQATT, CDR2 SNEGSKA (reference sequence). Here the CDR3 DNA reads TGCAGTGCGAGGACTAGCGGGAGGTCCTACAATGAGCAGTTCTTC. Protein product: CSARTSGRSYNEQFF.

This clonotype was detected many times. The rearrangement uses TRBV19 and TRBJ2-2; D may be TRBD1 (5 bases). Germline V gene sequence: CDR1 LNHDA, CDR2 SQIVND (reference sequence). V lost 6 bases and J 6 bases, leaving 8 bases between the germline ends. This CDR3 comprises 12 residues. The CDR3 DNA is TGTGCCAGTAGCAGGGAAGCCGGGGAGCTGTTTTTT. Amino acids: CASSREAGELFF.

The V call is TRBV29-1, the J call TRBJ1-2; 10 nucleotides match TRBD1. CDR1 SQVTM and CDR2 ANQGSEA come from the germline V gene. The length of the CDR3 is 13 residues. The junction had 6 bases not matched to a gene; V was cut back by 7 bases and J by 4 bases. CDR3 coding DNA: TGCAGCGCTGGGGGGGACAGGGGCTATGGCTACACCTTC. Its translation is CSAGGDRGYGYTF.

This clonotype has a count of ten or more. J is TRBJ2-7 and V is TRBV20-1, with TRBD2 matching over 9 bases. This CDR3 is 14 amino acids long. The V gene's germline CDR1 is DFQATT and CDR2 SNEGSKA (reference sequence). J was trimmed by 5 bases and V by 6 bases; bases with no gene match: 11. CDR3 region: CSARGSGSANEQYF. CDR3 bases: TGCAGTGCCAGGGGTAGCGGGAGTGCCAACGAGCAGTACTTC.

This clonotype was seen at least ten times. This chain connects TRBV18 to TRBJ2-7, with D perhaps TRBD1 (6 bases). The V and J ends lost 6 bases and 2 bases respectively, with 11 bases between them. Looked up from germline, CDR1 is KGHSH and CDR2 is LQKENI. The CDR3 is 13 amino acids. The CDR3 coding sequence is TGTGCCAGCTCGCGACAGGATGCCTACGAGCAGTACTTC. It codes for CASSRQDAYEQYF.

The sample holds many counts of this clonotype. The chain has TRBV11-2 and TRBJ2-3; D not resolved. The CDR3 totals 12 residues. Trimming removed 2 bases at V and 2 bases at J, with 2 bases between. From germline, CDR1 is SGHAT and CDR2 FQNNGV. CDR3 amino acids: CASSLITDTQYF. The DNA for the CDR3 is TGTGCCAGCAGCTTAATCACAGATACGCAGTATTTT. The full variable domain, completed using reference TRBV11-2 and TRBJ2-3, is EAGVAQSPRYKIIEKRQSVAFWCNPISGHATLYWYQQILGQGPKLLIQFQNNGVVDDSQLPKDRFSAERLKGVDSTLKIQPAKLEDSAVYLCASSLITDTQYFGPGTRLTVL.

This clonotype has ten or more counts. The rearrangement links TRBV20-1 to TRBJ2-3; either TRBD1 or TRBD2 may supply D (6 bases each). Germline V lookup: CDR1 DFQATT, CDR2 SNEGSKA (reference sequence). V was shortened by 0 bases and J by 4 bases, with 23 bases between the two germline ends. The CDR3 extends over 18 amino acids. DNA of the CDR3: TGCAGTGCTAGAGATTACTCTTTGGGGGGCTTTCGGTCAGATACGCAGTATTTT. It yields the protein CSARDYSLGGFRSDTQYF.

A word on this clonotype: Possible read error: a much larger clone is one base away. The chain joins TRBV7-9 to TRBJ2-6; possible D gene TRBD1, 6 bases. This CDR3 is 15 amino acids long. The V gene lost 6 bases and the J gene lost 5 bases, with 14 bases spanning the gap. In germline, CDR1 is SEHNR, CDR2 FQNEAQ (reference sequence). CDR3 residues: CASSQQGYRANVLTF. Written as DNA, the CDR3 is TGTGCCAGCAGTCAACAGGGTTATAGGGCCAACGTCCTGACTTTC.

The chain employs TRBV7-9 and TRBJ2-5; maybe TRBD2 (6 bases). Germline V CDR1 and CDR2: SEHNR, FQNEAQ (reference sequence). V lost 0 bases, J lost 1 base, and 6 bases lay in between. This CDR3 has 14 amino acids. CDR3 in DNA: TGTGCCAGCAGCTTAGCTAGCGGCCAAGAGACCCAGTACTTC. Its translation: CASSLASGQETQYF.